A selection of T cell receptor beta chains follows, all from one sample in a study of blood T cell repertoires in COVID-19. The assay was immunoSEQ multiplex PCR, and TCRdb's table has in-frame clones only and misses some. The sample shows under 300,000 clones, about 88% of them seen only once. Sequencing was done on a sample of peripheral blood. These receptors originate from a woman aged 40 to 50 who had recovered from COVID-19. The conserved cysteine and the conserved F or W are not part of the CDR3 here. The D gene is left open where the match is weak.

CDR3	D	V
SVATGGRYVYEQY	.	TRBV29-1
ATSRDRPRGTHEQY	.	TRBV15
ASSREGAYGYT	TRBD1	TRBV7-9
ASLNRVGRVPYEQY	TRBD2	TRBV25-1
ASSLRWDRVSYEQY	TRBD1	TRBV7-2
ASSVFTGHEQY	.	TRBV25-1
ASSPRQGNRELF	TRBD1	TRBV7-9
ATRATDTQY	.	TRBV19
ASSQKQKGQMRTNEKLF	TRBD1	TRBV5-1
AISESGQGFHEQY	.	TRBV10-3
ASSVGGTGVYEQY	TRBD1	TRBV9
ASSRGEGVYEQY	.	TRBV5-1
ASRAGTGGLEQY	TRBD1	TRBV28
ASSMGGEAKNIQY	TRBD2	TRBV19
ASSRGQGGYT	TRBD1	TRBV27
ASMGTSGRALVGEQF	TRBD2	TRBV19
ASSSYGQGETQY	TRBD1	TRBV7-2
ASSPGAGAREQY	.	TRBV7-2
ASSGVMKGIPQH	.	TRBV2
ASSISSGSTGELF	TRBD2	TRBV19
ASSESGDTAKNIQY	.	TRBV10-1
ASSIGQGSGYT	TRBD1	TRBV12-3/TRBV12-4
ASSPQGMRTDTQY	TRBD1	TRBV4-3
ASSQERQGSNEQY	.	TRBV4-3
ASSLAPSPTDTQY	.	TRBV6-5
ATSDLGEPNEQF	.	TRBV24-1
ASSPYSGTGRHGYT	TRBD1	TRBV7-8
ASSQAPGGNQPQH	.	TRBV3-1/TRBV3-2
ASSPYSGQSTDTQY	TRBD1	TRBV18
ASSFDRRETQY	.	TRBV7-2
ASSLQLAGGPGETQY	TRBD2	TRBV4-3
ASSARGNTGELF	.	TRBV9
ASSVTGVSTEAF	TRBD1	TRBV5-1
ASSLRRNRGSPYEQY	TRBD1	TRBV13
AWSVQAEGRSTDTQY	.	TRBV30
ASSLGPGQGNSPLH	TRBD1	TRBV5-6
ASSLEWTEYEQY	.	TRBV7-9
ASSIPQSPKGYT	.	TRBV19
ASSLMGGRNTGELF	.	TRBV7-3
ASMLDRSNTGELF	.	TRBV2
ASSLEGGVNTEAF	.	TRBV11-3
ASSQEQGPTIGETQY	.	TRBV3-1/TRBV3-2
ASTLQGMGDTQY	TRBD1	TRBV27
ASSLDYSMNTEAF	.	TRBV11-2